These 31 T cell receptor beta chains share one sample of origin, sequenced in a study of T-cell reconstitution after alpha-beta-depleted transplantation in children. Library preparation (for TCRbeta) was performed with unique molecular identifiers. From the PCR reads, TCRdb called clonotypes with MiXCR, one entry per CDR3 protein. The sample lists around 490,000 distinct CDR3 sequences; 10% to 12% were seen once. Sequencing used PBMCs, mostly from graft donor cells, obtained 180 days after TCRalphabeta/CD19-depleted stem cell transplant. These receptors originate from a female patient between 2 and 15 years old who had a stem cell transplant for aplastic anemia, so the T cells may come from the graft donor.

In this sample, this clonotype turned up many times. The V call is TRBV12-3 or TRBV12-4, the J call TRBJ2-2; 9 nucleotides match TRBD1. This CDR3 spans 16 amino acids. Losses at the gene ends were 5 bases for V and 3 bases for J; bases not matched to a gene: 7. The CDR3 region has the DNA TGTGCCAGCAGTCGTGGGACAGGGATCCACACCGGGGAGCTGTTTTTT. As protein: CASSRGTGIHTGELFF.

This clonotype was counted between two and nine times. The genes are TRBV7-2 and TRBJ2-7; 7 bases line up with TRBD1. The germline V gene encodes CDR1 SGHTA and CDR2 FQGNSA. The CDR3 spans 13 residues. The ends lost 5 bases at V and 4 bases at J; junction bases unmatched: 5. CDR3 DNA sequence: TGTGCCAGCAGCCGGGACAGAACTTACGAGCAGTACTTC. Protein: CASSRDRTYEQYF.

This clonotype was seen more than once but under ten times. This CDR3 reads CASSLNPGLAGPRDEQFF. In DNA, the CDR3 is TGTGCCAGCAGCCTAAATCCGGGACTAGCGGGACCTAGGGATGAGCAGTTCTTC. The chain links TRBV6-2 or TRBV6-3 to TRBJ2-1; 13 nucleotides agree with TRBD2. V shed 6 bases and J 8 bases; nucleotides not matched to a gene: 16. The CDR3 is made up of 18 amino acids. The V gene's germline CDR1 is MNHEY and CDR2 SVGEGT.

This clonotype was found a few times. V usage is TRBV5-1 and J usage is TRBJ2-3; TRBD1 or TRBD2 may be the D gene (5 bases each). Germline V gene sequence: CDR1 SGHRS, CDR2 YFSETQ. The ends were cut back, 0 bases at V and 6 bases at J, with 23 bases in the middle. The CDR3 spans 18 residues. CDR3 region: CASSLAYLPGLGTDTQYF. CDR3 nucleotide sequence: TGCGCCAGCAGCTTGGCCTACTTACCGGGCCTCGGGACGGATACGCAGTATTTT.

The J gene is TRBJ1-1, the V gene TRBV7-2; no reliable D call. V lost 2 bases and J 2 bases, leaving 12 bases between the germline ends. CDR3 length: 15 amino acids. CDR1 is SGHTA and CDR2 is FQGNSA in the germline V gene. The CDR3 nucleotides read TGTGCCAGCAGCTTAACCGGACTCCGAAACACTGAAGCTTTCTTT. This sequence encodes CASSLTGLRNTEAFF.

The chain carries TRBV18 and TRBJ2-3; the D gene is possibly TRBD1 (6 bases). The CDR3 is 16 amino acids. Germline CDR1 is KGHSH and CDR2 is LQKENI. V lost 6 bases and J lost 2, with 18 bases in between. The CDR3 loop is CASSLKPGAFTDTQYF. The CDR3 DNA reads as TGTGCCAGCTCGCTAAAGCCAGGGGCTTTCACAGATACGCAGTATTTT.

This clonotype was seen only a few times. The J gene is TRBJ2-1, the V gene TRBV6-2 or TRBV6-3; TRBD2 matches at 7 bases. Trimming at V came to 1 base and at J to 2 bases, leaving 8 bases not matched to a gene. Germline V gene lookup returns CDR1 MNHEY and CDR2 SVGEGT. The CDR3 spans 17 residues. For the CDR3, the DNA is TGTGCCAGCAGTTACTTTCTAGCGGAGCCCACCTACAATGAGCAGTTCTTC. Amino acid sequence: CASSYFLAEPTYNEQFF.

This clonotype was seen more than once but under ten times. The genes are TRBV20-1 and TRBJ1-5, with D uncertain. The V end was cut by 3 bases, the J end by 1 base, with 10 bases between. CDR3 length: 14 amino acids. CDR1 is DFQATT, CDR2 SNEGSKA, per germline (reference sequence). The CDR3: CSAREYASNQPQHF. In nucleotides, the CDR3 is TGCAGTGCTAGGGAGTACGCCAGCAATCAGCCCCAGCATTTT.

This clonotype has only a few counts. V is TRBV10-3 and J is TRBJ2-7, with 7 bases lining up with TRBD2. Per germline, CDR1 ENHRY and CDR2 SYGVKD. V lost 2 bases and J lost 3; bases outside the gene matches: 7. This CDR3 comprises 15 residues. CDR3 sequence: CAISEAGDSNYEQYF. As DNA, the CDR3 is TGTGCCATCAGTGAGGCGGGGGATTCAAACTACGAGCAGTACTTC.

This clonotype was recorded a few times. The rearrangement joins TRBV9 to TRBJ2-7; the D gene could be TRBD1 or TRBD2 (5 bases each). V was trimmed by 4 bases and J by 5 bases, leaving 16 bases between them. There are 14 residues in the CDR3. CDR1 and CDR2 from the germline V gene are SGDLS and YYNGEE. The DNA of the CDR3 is TGTGCCAGCAGCCCGGGACCAGGGAGACACGAGCAGTACTTC. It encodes CASSPGPGRHEQYF.

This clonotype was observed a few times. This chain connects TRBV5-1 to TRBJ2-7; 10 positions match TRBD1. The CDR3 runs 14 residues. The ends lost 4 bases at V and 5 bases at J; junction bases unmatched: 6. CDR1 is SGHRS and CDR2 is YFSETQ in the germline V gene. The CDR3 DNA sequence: TGCGCCAGCAGCCTAGGGACAGGGGTGGACGAGCAGTACGTC. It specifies CASSLGTGVDEQYV.

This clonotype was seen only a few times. The CDR3 sequence: CASSLSVAYNEQFF. Written as DNA, the CDR3 is TGTGCCAGCAGCTTATCCGTGGCCTACAATGAGCAGTTCTTC. The chain is built from TRBV7-9 and TRBJ2-1; D gene ambiguous. CDR1 is SEHNR and CDR2 is FQNEAQ in the germline V gene (reference sequence). Trimming took off 2 bases at V and 2 bases at J, with 7 bases between the two ends. There are 14 residues in the CDR3.

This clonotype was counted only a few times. CDR3 sequence reads: CSARAGVLDTQYF. The DNA for the CDR3 is TGCAGTGCTAGGGCGGGAGTGTTAGATACGCAGTATTTT. The chain is built from TRBV20-1 and TRBJ2-3; 7 bases match TRBD2. CDR3 length: 13 residues. With V trimmed by 3 bases and J by 5 bases, 5 bases remained unmatched. Germline values: CDR1 DFQATT, CDR2 SNEGSKA (reference sequence).

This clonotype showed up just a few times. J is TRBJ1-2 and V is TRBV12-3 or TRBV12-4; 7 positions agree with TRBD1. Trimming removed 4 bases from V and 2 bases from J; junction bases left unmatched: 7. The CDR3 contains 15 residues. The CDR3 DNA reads TGTGCCAGCAGTTGGGACAGCCTAAAAAACTATGGCTACACCTTC. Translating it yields CASSWDSLKNYGYTF.

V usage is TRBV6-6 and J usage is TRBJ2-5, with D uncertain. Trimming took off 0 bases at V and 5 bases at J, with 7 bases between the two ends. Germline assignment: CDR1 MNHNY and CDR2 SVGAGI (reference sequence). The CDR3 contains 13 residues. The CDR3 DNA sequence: TGTGCCAGCAGTTACTCGAATATGGAGACCCAGTACTTC. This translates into CASSYSNMETQYF.

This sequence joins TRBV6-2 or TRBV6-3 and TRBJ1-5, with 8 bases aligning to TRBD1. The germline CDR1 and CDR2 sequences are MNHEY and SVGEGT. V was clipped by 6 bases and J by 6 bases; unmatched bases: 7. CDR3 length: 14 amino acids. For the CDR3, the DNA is TGTGCCAGCAGGTCGACAGGGGAGAGTCAGCCCCAGCATTTT. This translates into CASRSTGESQPQHF.

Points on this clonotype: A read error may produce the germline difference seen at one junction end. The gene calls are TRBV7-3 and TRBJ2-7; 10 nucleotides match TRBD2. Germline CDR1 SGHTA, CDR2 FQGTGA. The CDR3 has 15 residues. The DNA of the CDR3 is TGTGCCAGCAGTTTAACTGGGACTAGCGTTTACGAGCAGTACTTC. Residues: CASSLTGTSVYEQYF.

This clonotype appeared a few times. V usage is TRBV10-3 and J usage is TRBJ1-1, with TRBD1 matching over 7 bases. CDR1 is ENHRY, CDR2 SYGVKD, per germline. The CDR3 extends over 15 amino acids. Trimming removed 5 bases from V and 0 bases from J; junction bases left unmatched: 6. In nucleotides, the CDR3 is TGTGCCATCAGTACAGACAGGGCCATGAACACTGAAGCTTTCTTT. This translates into CAISTDRAMNTEAFF.

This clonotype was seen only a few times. The CDR3 DNA follows: TGTGCCAGCAGTACCGGGACACCACTCCGCTATGGCTACACCTTC. Protein sequence: CASSTGTPLRYGYTF. The chain joins TRBV6-1 to TRBJ1-2; TRBD1 is a possible D gene (6 bases). This CDR3 spans 15 amino acids. The V gene lost 5 bases and the J gene lost 4 bases, with 17 bases spanning the gap. Germline lookup yields CDR1 MNHNS and CDR2 SASEGT.

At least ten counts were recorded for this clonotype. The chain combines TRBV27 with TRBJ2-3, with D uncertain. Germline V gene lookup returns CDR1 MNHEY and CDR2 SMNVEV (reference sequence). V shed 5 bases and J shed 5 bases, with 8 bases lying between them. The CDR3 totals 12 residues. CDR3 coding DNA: TGTGCCAGCAGTCATTCCAAAGATACGCAGTATTTT. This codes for CASSHSKDTQYF.

CDR3: CATSRGAGTYEQYV. Here the CDR3 DNA reads TGTGCCACCAGCAGAGGGGCGGGGACGTACGAGCAGTACGTC. The chain couples TRBV15 to TRBJ2-7, with D maybe TRBD2 (6 bases). Germline values: CDR1 LNHNV, CDR2 YYDKDF (reference sequence). The CDR3 contains 14 residues. The V and J ends lost 1 base and 4 bases respectively, with 11 bases between them.

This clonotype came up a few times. Written as DNA, the CDR3 is TGTGCCAGCAGTACCCGGGACTACTCCTACGAGCAGTACTTC. Its translation is CASSTRDYSYEQYF. The chain couples TRBV6-1 to TRBJ2-7; 7 bases map to TRBD2. With V trimmed by 5 bases and J by 0 bases, 4 bases remained unmatched. The CDR3 loop spans 14 amino acids. CDR1 is MNHNS and CDR2 is SASEGT in the germline V gene.

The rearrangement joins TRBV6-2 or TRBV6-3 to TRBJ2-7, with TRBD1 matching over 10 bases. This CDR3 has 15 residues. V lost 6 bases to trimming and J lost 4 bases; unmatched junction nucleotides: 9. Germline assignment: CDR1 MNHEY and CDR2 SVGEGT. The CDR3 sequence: CASSHGQGVRYEQYF. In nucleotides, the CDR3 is TGTGCCAGCAGCCATGGACAGGGGGTGAGGTACGAGCAGTACTTC.

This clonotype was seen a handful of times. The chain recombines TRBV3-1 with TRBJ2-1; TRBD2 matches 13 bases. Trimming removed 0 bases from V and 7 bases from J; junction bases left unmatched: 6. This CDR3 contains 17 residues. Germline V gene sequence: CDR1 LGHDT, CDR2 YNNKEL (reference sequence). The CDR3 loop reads CASSQDPTSGRSNEQFF. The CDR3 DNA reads TGTGCCAGCAGCCAAGATCCGACTAGCGGGAGGTCGAATGAGCAGTTCTTC.

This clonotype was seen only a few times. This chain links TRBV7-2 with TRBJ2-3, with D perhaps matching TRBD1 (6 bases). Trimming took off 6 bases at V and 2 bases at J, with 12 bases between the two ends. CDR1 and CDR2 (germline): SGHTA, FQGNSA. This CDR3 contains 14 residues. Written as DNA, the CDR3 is TGTGCCAGCAGAAAGGACAGAAACACAGATACGCAGTATTTT. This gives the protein CASRKDRNTDTQYF. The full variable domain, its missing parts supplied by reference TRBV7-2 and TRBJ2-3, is GAGVSQSPSNKVTEKGKDVELRCDPISGHTALYWYRQSLGQGLEFLIYFQGNSAPDKSGLPSDRFSAERTGGSVSTLTIQRTQQEDSAVYLCASRKDRNTDTQYFGPGTRLTVL.

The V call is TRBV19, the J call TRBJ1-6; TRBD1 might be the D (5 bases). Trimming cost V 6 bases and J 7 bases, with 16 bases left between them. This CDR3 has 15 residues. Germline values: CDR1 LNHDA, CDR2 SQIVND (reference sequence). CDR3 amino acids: CASSPYRSPNSPLHF. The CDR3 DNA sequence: TGTGCCAGTAGCCCTTACAGGAGTCCGAATTCACCCCTCCACTTT.

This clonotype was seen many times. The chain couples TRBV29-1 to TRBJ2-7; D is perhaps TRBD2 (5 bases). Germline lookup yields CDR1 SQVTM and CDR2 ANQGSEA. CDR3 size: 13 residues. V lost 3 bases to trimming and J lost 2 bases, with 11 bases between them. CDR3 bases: TGCAGCGTTGACGTAGGAGGAACCTACGAGCAGTACTTC. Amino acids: CSVDVGGTYEQYF.

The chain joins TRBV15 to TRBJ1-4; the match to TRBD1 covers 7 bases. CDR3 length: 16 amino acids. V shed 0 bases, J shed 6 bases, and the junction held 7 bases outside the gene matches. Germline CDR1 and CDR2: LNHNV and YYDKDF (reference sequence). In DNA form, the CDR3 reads TGTGCCACCAGCAGAGATGGGGGACAGCGGCATGAAAAACTGTTTTTT. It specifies CATSRDGGQRHEKLFF. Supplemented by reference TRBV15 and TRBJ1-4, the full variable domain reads DAMVIQNPRYQVTQFGKPVTLSCSQTLNHNVMYWYQQKSSQAPKLLFHYYDKDFNNEADTPDNFQSRRPNTSFCFLDIRSPGLGDTAMYLCATSRDGGQRHEKLFFGSGTQLSVL.

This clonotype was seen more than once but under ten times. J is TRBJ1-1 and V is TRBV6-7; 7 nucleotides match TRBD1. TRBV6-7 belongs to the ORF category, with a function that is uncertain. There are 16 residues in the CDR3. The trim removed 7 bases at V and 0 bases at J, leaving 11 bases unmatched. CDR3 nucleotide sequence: TGTGCCAGCAACAGGACAGGCTATTACTTGAACACTGAAGCTTTCTTT. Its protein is CASNRTGYYLNTEAFF.

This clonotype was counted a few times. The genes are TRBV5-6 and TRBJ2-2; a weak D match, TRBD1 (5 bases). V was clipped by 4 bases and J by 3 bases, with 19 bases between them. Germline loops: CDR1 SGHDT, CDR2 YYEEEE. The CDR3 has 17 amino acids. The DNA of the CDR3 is TGTGCCAGCAGCCGGATCCTAGAATTGGGGCACACCGGGGAGCTGTTTTTT. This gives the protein CASSRILELGHTGELFF.

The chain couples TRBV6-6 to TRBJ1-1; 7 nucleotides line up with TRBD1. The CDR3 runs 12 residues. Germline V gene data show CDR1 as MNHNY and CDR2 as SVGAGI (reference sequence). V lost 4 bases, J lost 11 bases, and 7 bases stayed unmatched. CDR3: CASSSSRTGAFF. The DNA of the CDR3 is TGTGCCAGCAGTTCATCCAGGACAGGCGCTTTCTTT.